The following is a T cell receptor beta chain sequence with its context. Antigen: not known. These data belong to a study of cytomegalovirus exposure and HLA in healthy donors. The CDR3 totals 17 residues. Germline CDR1 and CDR2: SEHNR and FQNEAQ (reference sequence). Trimming took 3 bases from V and 4 from J; bases not matched to a gene: 12. General study points: Specificity for CMV antigens was confirmed in vitro for a few of the CMV-associated chains.

Repertoires were generated with immunoSEQ multiplex PCR, while TCRdb's copy carries only in-frame clones and drops some. The repertoire consists of 100,000 to 150,000 clones, with 80% to 90% occurring once and the leading ten covering roughly 1.2%. What was sequenced was PBMCs. The chain carries TRBV7-9 and TRBJ1-1; 9 nucleotides align to TRBD1. The receptor's source is a woman in her late teens or twenties in good health and CMV-seronegative. As DNA, the CDR3 is TGTGCCAGCAGCTTTCTCCCGGGACAGGGACGAAGCACTGAAGCTTTCTTT. Amino acid sequence: CASSFLPGQGRSTEAFF.